The 14 T cell receptor beta chains given below trace back to one sample, sequenced in a study of blood T cell repertoires in COVID-19. The data were produced by immunoSEQ multiplex PCR, yet TCRdb's version contains in-frame clones alone and is incomplete. The sample lists 250,000 to 350,000 clones; more than 75% were seen once. Specimen: PBMCs or T cells enriched from blood (not recorded which). The receptor set was obtained from a woman aged 55-75 years in a cohort exposed to, infected with or recovered from COVID-19 (not recorded which).

The rearrangement joins TRBV27 to TRBJ1-1, with 7 bases aligning to TRBD1. Trimming at V came to 5 bases and at J to 4 bases, leaving 13 bases not matched to a gene. The length of the CDR3 is 16 residues. In germline, CDR1 is MNHEY, CDR2 SMNVEV (reference sequence). The CDR3 sequence is CASSPGQTRMSTEAFF. The CDR3 DNA reads as TGTGCCAGCAGTCCGGGACAGACACGAATGAGCACTGAAGCTTTCTTT.

V is TRBV6-5 and J is TRBJ2-7, with TRBD1 matching 8 bases. Germline CDR1 MNHEY, CDR2 SVGAGI. J was trimmed by 0 bases and V by 7 bases; bases with no gene match: 5. This CDR3 region has 14 residues. The CDR3 is CASKRTGNSYEQYF. In DNA form, the CDR3 reads TGTGCCAGCAAGAGGACAGGGAACTCCTACGAGCAGTACTTC.

The chain carries TRBV7-9 and TRBJ2-7; TRBD1 is a possible D gene (6 bases). Germline-derived CDR1 and CDR2 are SEHNR and FQNEAQ (reference sequence). CDR3 size: 14 residues. The ends were cut back, 5 bases at V and 6 bases at J, with 17 bases in the middle. In DNA, the CDR3 is TGTGCCAGCAGCGATTCACAGGGTACCGGCGAGCAGTACTTC. Protein: CASSDSQGTGEQYF.

This clone was picked up many times. V gene TRBV6-6 combines with J gene TRBJ2-7, with TRBD2 identical over 9 bases. The CDR3 length is 11 residues. Germline CDR1 and CDR2: MNHNY and SVGAGI (reference sequence). The CDR3 nucleotides are TGTGGAAGCGGGAGGACCTACGAGCAGTACTTC. Translation gives CGSGRTYEQYF.

The rearrangement uses TRBV7-9 and TRBJ2-7; TRBD1 agrees at 8 bases. Unmatched junction bases numbered 5, after V lost 5 bases and J lost 2 bases. The germline V gene encodes CDR1 SEHNR and CDR2 FQNEAQ (reference sequence). This CDR3 is 14 amino acids long. DNA for the CDR3: TGTGCCAGCAGCGCCCGGGACAGGACCTACGAGCAGTACTTC. Residues: CASSARDRTYEQYF.

The chain links TRBV2 to TRBJ1-5; TRBD1 might be the D (6 bases). Trimming left V 6 bases short and J 7 bases short, with 16 bases between. The CDR3 covers 14 residues. Germline V gene sequence: CDR1 SNHLY, CDR2 FYNNEI. The CDR3 nucleotides read TGTGCCAGCAGAGCTACAGGGTTGGGGCAGCCCCAGCATTTT. Encoded protein: CASRATGLGQPQHF.

This chain links TRBV5-1 with TRBJ2-3; possible D gene TRBD2, 7 bases. V dropped 9 bases and J dropped 9 bases, with 20 bases sitting between them. The CDR3 loop spans 13 amino acids. Germline-derived CDR1 and CDR2 are SGHRS and YFSETQ. Here the CDR3 reads CATTRGGKDTQYF. CDR3 nucleotides: TGCGCCACCACGAGGGGGGGGAAGGACACGCAGTATTTT. Based on the CDR3 plus reference TRBV5-1 and TRBJ2-3, the full variable domain is KAGVTQTPRYLIKTRGQQVTLSCSPISGHRSVSWYQQTPGQGLQFLFEYFSETQRNKGNFPGRFSGRQFSNSRSEMNVSTLELGDSALYLCATTRGGKDTQYFGPGTRLTVL.

V is TRBV9 and J is TRBJ1-2; 7 nucleotides match TRBD1. The ends lost 3 bases at V and 4 bases at J; junction bases unmatched: 9. CDR1 is SGDLS and CDR2 is YYNGEE in the germline V gene. The CDR3 has 15 amino acids. CDR3 sequence reads: CASSGTGLISYGYTF. For the CDR3, the DNA is TGTGCCAGCAGCGGGACAGGACTAATCTCCTATGGCTACACCTTC.

The chain uses TRBV24-1 and TRBJ1-4; D not certain. V lost 3 bases and J lost 5, with 12 bases in between. Germline lookup yields CDR1 KGHDR and CDR2 SFDVKD. The CDR3 has 15 amino acids. The CDR3 sequence: CATSDGGQRNEKLFF. The CDR3 DNA reads TGTGCCACCAGTGATGGTGGCCAGCGGAATGAAAAACTGTTTTTT.

V usage is TRBV3-1 (or the pseudogene TRBV3-2) and J usage is TRBJ2-5; 9 bases are shared with TRBD1. CDR1 and CDR2 from the germline V gene are LGHDT and YNNKEL (reference sequence). The junction had 8 bases not matched to a gene; V was cut back by 4 bases and J by 5 bases. This CDR3 is built from 15 residues. The DNA for the CDR3 is TGTGCCAGCAGCCTACAGGGGGCTGGGTTGGAGACCCAGTACTTC. Amino acids: CASSLQGAGLETQYF.

The chain links TRBV30 to TRBJ2-4; D might be TRBD1 (5 bases). CDR1 GTSNPN and CDR2 SVGIG come from the germline V gene (reference sequence). The CDR3 spans 15 residues. V gave up 1 base and J gave up 0 bases, with 10 bases separating them. This CDR3 is CAWSATRVAKNIQYF. The CDR3 DNA follows: TGTGCCTGGAGTGCTACCAGGGTAGCCAAAAACATTCAGTACTTC.

This chain connects TRBV2 to TRBJ2-5; 11 bases line up with TRBD2. The CDR3 has 13 residues. The germline gives CDR1 SNHLY, CDR2 FYNNEI. With 7 bases clipped from V and 5 bases from J, the junction kept 3 bases outside the gene matches. The CDR3 nucleotides are TGTGCCAGCATAGCGGGAGGGGGGGAGACCCAGTACTTC. Residues: CASIAGGGETQYF.

The rearrangement joins TRBV27 to TRBJ1-2; 10 bases line up with TRBD1. The CDR3 loop spans 19 amino acids. Germline V gene sequence: CDR1 MNHEY, CDR2 SMNVEV (reference sequence). Trimming took 7 bases from V and 1 from J; bases not matched to a gene: 18. CDR3 nucleotide sequence: TGTGCCAGCATTCTTCCTGAGGGGGACAGGGGACGCTTTAACTATGGCTACACCTTC. Translating it yields CASILPEGDRGRFNYGYTF.

The chain is built from TRBV7-2 and TRBJ2-3, with 9 bases lining up with TRBD2. The CDR3 has 17 residues. Germline lookup yields CDR1 SGHTA and CDR2 FQGNSA. V was clipped by 4 bases and J by 6 bases; unmatched bases: 14. The CDR3 DNA reads TGTGCCAGCAGCTGGGGGGTGGCGGGAGGGCCGTGGGATACGCAGTATTTT. Encoded protein: CASSWGVAGGPWDTQYF.